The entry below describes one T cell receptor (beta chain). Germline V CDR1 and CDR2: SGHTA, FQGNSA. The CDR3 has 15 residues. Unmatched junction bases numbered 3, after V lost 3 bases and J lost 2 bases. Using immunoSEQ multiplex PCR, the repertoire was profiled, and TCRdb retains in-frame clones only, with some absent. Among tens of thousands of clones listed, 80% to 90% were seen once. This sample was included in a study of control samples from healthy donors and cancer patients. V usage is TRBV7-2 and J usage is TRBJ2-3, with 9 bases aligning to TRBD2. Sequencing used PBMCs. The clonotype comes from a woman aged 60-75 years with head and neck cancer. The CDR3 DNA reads TGTGCCAGCAGCTTGACTAGCGGCTCCACAGATACGCAGTATTTT. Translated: CASSLTSGSTDTQYF. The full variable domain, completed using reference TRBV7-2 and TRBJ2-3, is GAGVSQSPSNKVTEKGKDVELRCDPISGHTALYWYRQSLGQGLEFLIYFQGNSAPDKSGLPSDRFSAERTGGSVSTLTIQRTQQEDSAVYLCASSLTSGSTDTQYFGPGTRLTVL.